This record looks at one T cell receptor (beta chain) sequence and its context. Its antigen is unknown. Combining a sample-barcoded 5' primer with a J-beta primer mix, a second PCR ran for roughly 7 to 12 cycles. TCRdb re-derived calls from the 5' RACE reads in MiXCR, one entry per CDR3 protein. The profile shows around 850,000 distinct CDR3 sequences, under 40% of them singletons. Trimming stripped 4 bases from V and 3 bases from J, with 21 bases between. Per germline, CDR1 MNHEY and CDR2 SVGAGI. The CDR3 is 17 residues long. This sample is drawn from a study of blood T cells in healthy people across ages. Whole-study results and caveats: Roughly linearly, TCR beta diversity per million T cells fell as age increased. TCR beta diversity tracked closely with naive T cell percentage. Using unsorted PBMCs precluded a conclusive naive versus antigen-experienced comparison.

The sample consisted of blood. This sequence originates from a young man in good health. This chain links TRBV6-5 with TRBJ1-2; D unclear. The CDR3 sequence is CASSSYSGSPKDYGYTF. The CDR3 bases are TGTGCCAGCAGTTCCTATTCAGGCTCCCCGAAGGACTATGGCTACACCTTC.